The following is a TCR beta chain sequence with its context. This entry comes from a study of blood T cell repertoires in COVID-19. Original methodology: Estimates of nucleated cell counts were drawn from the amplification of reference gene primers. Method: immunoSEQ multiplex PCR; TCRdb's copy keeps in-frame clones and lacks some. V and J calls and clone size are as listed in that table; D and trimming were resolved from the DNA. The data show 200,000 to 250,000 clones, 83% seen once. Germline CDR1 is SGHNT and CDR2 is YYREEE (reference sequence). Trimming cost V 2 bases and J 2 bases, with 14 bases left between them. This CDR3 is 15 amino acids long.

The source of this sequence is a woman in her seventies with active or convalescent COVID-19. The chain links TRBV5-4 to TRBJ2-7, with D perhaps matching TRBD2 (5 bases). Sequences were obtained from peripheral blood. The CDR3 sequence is CASSFGGLSAYEQYF. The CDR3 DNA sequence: TGTGCCAGCAGCTTCGGCGGGCTGAGTGCCTACGAGCAGTACTTC. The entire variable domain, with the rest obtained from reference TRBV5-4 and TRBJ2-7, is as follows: ETGVTQSPTHLIKTRGQQVTLRCSSQSGHNTVSWYQQALGQGPQFIFQYYREEENGRGNFPPRFSGLQFPNYSSELNVNALELDDSALYLCASSFGGLSAYEQYFGPGTRLTVT.